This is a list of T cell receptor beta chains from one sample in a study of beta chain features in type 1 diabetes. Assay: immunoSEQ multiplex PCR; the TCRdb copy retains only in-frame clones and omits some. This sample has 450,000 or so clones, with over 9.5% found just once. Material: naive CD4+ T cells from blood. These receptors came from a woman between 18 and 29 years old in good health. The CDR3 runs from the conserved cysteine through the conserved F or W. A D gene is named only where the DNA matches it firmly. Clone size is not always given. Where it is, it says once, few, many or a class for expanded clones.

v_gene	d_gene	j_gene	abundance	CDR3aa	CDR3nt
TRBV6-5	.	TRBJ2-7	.	CASSSPTVTYEQYF	TGTGCCAGCAGTTCACCGACTGTCACCTACGAGCAGTACTTC
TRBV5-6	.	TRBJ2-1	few	CASSLRIAQFF	TGTGCCAGCAGCTTGAGGATTGCGCAGTTCTTC
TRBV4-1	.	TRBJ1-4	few	CASSQGSSDRHNEKLFF	TGCGCCAGCAGCCAAGGGTCGTCGGATAGACATAATGAAAAACTGTTTTTT
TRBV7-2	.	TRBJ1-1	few	CASSLLQGNTEAFF	TGTGCCAGCAGCTTACTCCAGGGTAACACTGAAGCTTTCTTT
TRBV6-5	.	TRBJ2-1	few	CASSPVISSYNEQFF	TGTGCCAGCAGCCCTGTTATAAGCTCCTACAATGAGCAGTTCTTC
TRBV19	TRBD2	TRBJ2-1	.	CASIQTVAGVEQFF	TGTGCCAGTATCCAAACGGTAGCGGGGGTTGAGCAGTTCTTC
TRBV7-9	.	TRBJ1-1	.	CASSLSQVTEAFF	TGTGCCAGCAGCTTGTCACAGGTCACTGAAGCTTTCTTT
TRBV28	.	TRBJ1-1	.	CASSRWETEAFF	TGTGCCAGCAGTCGCTGGGAGACTGAAGCTTTCTTT
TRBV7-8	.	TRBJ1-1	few	CASGAGMNTEAFF	TGTGCCAGCGGGGCAGGGATGAACACTGAAGCTTTCTTT
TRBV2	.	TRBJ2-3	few	CASRQGPTYTDTQYF	TGTGCCAGCAGGCAGGGCCCGACTTACACAGATACGCAGTATTTT
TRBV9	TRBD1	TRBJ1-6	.	CASSSQDRVNSPLHF	TGTGCCAGCAGCAGCCAAGACAGGGTGAATTCACCCCTCCACTTT
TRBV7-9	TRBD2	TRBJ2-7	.	CASSLAASGIYEQYF	TGTGCCAGCAGCTTAGCGGCTAGCGGAATCTACGAGCAGTACTTC
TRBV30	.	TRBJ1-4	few	CAWSVRPNGRNEKLFF	TGTGCCTGGAGTGTAAGGCCAAACGGCCGGAATGAAAAACTGTTTTTT
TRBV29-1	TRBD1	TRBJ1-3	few	CSVVRQGRNTIYF	TGCAGCGTTGTGAGACAGGGAAGAAACACCATATATTTT
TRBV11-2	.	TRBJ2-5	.	CASRGTRRDQETQYF	TGTGCCAGCAGGGGAACTAGGCGAGACCAAGAGACCCAGTACTTC
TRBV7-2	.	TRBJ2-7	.	CASSLWQGGYEQYF	TGTGCCAGCAGCTTATGGCAGGGGGGATACGAGCAGTACTTC
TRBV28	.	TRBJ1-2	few	CASRAQGNGYGYTF	TGTGCCAGCAGGGCACAGGGTAATGGCTATGGCTACACCTTC
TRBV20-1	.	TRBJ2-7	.	CSAISSYEQYF	TGCAGTGCTATCAGCTCCTACGAGCAGTACTTC
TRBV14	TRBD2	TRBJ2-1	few	CASSHRGRFYNEQFF	TGTGCCAGCAGCCATCGCGGGAGGTTCTACAATGAGCAGTTCTTC
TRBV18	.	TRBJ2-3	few	CASSPIASSGTSTDTQYF	TGTGCCAGCTCACCAATCGCTAGCTCGGGAACTAGCACAGATACGCAGTATTTT
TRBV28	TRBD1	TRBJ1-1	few	CASRTGGGEAFF	TGTGCCAGTCGAACAGGGGGCGGAGAAGCTTTCTTT
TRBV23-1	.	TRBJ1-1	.	CASRGRGETEAFF	TGCGCCAGCAGGGGTAGGGGGGAAACTGAAGCTTTCTTT
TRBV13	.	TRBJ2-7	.	CASSPREVTSYEQYF	TGTGCCAGCAGCCCCCGTGAGGTGACCTCCTACGAGCAGTACTTC
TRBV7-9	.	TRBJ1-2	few	CASSLNTNYGYTF	TGTGCCAGCAGCCTGAATACTAACTATGGCTACACCTTC
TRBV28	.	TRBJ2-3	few	CASSVPGAGTDTQYF	TGTGCCAGCAGTGTGCCGGGGGCCGGCACAGATACGCAGTATTTT
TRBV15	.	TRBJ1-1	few	CATSRDGRVEAFF	TGTGCCACCAGCAGAGATGGACGGGTTGAAGCTTTCTTT
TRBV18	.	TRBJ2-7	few	CASSPTSDEQYF	TGTGCCAGCTCACCAACGAGTGACGAGCAGTACTTC
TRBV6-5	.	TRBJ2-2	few	CASSLLDGHTGELFF	TGTGCCAGCAGTTTATTGGACGGGCACACCGGGGAGCTGTTTTTT
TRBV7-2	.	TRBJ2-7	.	CASSLARREEQYF	TGTGCCAGCAGCTTAGCACGCAGGGAAGAGCAGTACTTC
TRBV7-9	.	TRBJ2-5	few	CASSLGSTILETQYF	TGTGCCAGCAGCTTAGGGTCGACTATATTGGAGACCCAGTACTTC
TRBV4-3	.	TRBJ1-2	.	CASSQDVQKDYGYTF	TGCGCCAGCAGCCAAGATGTACAGAAAGACTATGGCTACACCTTC
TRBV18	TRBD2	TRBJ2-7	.	CASSPITAGVPYEQYF	TGTGCCAGCTCACCAATTACGGCGGGAGTCCCATACGAGCAGTACTTC
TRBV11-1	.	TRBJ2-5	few	CASSLTLVGETQYF	TGTGCCAGCAGCTTAACGCTAGTTGGGGAGACCCAGTACTTC
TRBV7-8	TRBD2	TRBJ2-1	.	CASSPYEAGMRNEQFF	TGTGCCAGCAGCCCGTACGAAGCGGGGATGCGAAATGAGCAGTTCTTC
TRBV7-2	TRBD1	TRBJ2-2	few	CASSLDRGTASTGELFF	TGTGCCAGCAGCTTGGACAGGGGCACCGCTAGCACCGGGGAGCTGTTTTTT
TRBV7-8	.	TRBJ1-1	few	CASSLGGWNTEAFF	TGTGCCAGCAGCTTAGGAGGGTGGAACACTGAAGCTTTCTTT
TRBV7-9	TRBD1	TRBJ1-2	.	CASSLGPLGGYGYTF	TGTGCCAGCAGCTTAGGCCCTCTAGGGGGCTACGGCTACACCTTC
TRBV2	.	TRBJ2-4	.	CASSLQGRRDIQYF	TGTGCCAGCAGTCTGCAGGGGAGGAGGGACATTCAGTACTTC
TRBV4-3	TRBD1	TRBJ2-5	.	CASSQVSGRGRKVTQYF	TGCGCCAGCAGCCAAGTCTCCGGCAGGGGGCGTAAGGTGACCCAGTACTTC
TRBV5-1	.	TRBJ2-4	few	CASSLGQGRVKNIQYF	TGCGCCAGCAGCTTGGGTCAGGGGCGAGTGAAAAACATTCAGTACTTC
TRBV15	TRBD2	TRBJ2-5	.	CATRSAGGKETQYF	TGTGCCACCAGATCCGCGGGGGGAAAAGAGACCCAGTACTTC
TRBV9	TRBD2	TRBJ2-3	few	CASSVAPSGGVDTQYF	TGTGCCAGCAGCGTAGCTCCTAGCGGGGGTGTGGATACGCAGTATTTT
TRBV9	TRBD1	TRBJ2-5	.	CASSRDRGPQETQYF	TGTGCCAGCAGCCGAGACAGGGGGCCCCAAGAGACCCAGTACTTC
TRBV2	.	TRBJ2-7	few	CASSDYEQYF	TGTGCCAGCAGTGACTACGAGCAGTACTTC
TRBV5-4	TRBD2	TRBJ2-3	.	CASSLVILAGTTDTQYF	TGTGCCAGCAGCTTGGTTATACTAGCGGGGACCACAGATACGCAGTATTTT
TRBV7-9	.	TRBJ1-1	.	CASSLRADGAEAFF	TGTGCCAGCAGCCTCCGGGCGGATGGGGCTGAAGCTTTCTTT
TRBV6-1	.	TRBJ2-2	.	CASSVLGNTGELFF	TGTGCCAGCAGTGTTCTGGGAAACACCGGGGAGCTGTTTTTT
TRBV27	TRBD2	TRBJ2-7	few	CASSSLAGGYNEQYF	TGTGCCAGCAGTTCTCTAGCGGGAGGATACAACGAGCAGTACTTC
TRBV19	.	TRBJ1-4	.	CASNTGPAEKLFF	TGTGCCAGTAATACAGGGCCTGCGGAAAAACTGTTTTTT
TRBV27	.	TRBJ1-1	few	CASSPNKVNTEAFF	TGTGCCAGCAGTCCCAACAAGGTGAACACTGAAGCTTTCTTT
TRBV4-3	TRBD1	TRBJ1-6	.	CASSRTRGTVNSPLHF	TGCGCCAGCAGCCGAACCCGAGGGACAGTAAATTCACCCCTCCACTTT
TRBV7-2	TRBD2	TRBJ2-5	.	CASSSLLGGETQYF	TGTGCCAGCAGCTCCCTACTGGGGGGGGAGACCCAGTACTTC
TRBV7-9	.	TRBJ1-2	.	CASSLGDSGYTF	TGTGCCAGCAGCTTGGGGGATAGTGGCTACACCTTC
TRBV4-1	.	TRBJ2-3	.	CASSQDWGVERPDTQYF	TGCGCCAGCAGCCAAGATTGGGGGGTTGAGCGCCCAGATACGCAGTATTTT
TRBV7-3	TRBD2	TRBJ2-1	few	CASSIIAGVAYNEQFF	TGTGCCAGCAGCATAATAGCGGGAGTAGCCTACAATGAGCAGTTCTTC
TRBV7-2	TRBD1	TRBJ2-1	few	CASSFRTGRDEQFF	TGTGCCAGCAGCTTTAGGACAGGGCGGGATGAGCAGTTCTTC
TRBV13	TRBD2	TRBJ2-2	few	CASQLAGNTGELFF	TGTGCCAGCCAACTAGCGGGGAACACCGGGGAGCTGTTTTTT